This T cell receptor beta chain was sequenced in a study of T cell responses to AZD1222 COVID-19 vaccine (dated by TCRdb to the early 2020s). Turning to the overall study: AZD1222 recipients with second doses at about 4 weeks or about 12 weeks were pooled, because spike-specific TCR depth and breadth did not differ between schedules. Trial participants were enrolled by age into subgroups of 18-55, 56-69 and 70-plus years, and roughly 150, 30 and 60 TCR-sequenced participants, respectively, were included in these subgroups. A total of over 230 trial participants underwent TCR sequencing, of whom 207 had received two doses of AZD1222 and some 25 had received two doses of the MenACWY control vaccine. Study-level results and caveats: The vaccine-associated CD4 TCRs covered the entire spike protein, and the dominant responses fell in regions 160-218 and 743-854. Because no day 14 peak-response samples were available, the repertoires could be characterized only after the peak T cell response. After two AZD1222 doses, spike-specific TCR breadth and depth were significantly higher than at day 0 and than in MenACWY recipients. Conclusions about previously exposed vaccinees are limited, since just six or seven AZD1222 recipients were seropositive for SARS-CoV-2 at baseline. Epitopes outside the regions mutated in the B.1.351 and B.1.1.7 variants were reportedly recognized by nearly half of the unique spike-specific TCRs. Most participants were white British and females outnumbered males, and the authors suggested that clonal diversity may have been underestimated. The 56-69-year group was small, and its depth increase did not reach significance, likely because of low power.

The CDR3 holds 13 amino acids from the cysteine to the phenylalanine. Kept here is only the CDR3 DNA, which spans 39 bases and is read in frame from base 1. Sequences SNHLY (CDR1) and FYNNEI (CDR2) are obtained from the germline V gene. A distance of 9 bases separates the germline ends of V and J, which lose 2 bases and 5 bases respectively. The CDR3 regions of human TCRbeta chains were subjected to immunosequencing. The authors' analysis ran thus. TCRs in the repertoires were compared against a reference library of SARS-CoV-2-specific TCRs that had been generated with the MIRA antigen-specificity platform. Breadth was defined as the fraction of unique TCRs that were SARS-CoV-2-associated, and depth was defined as the fraction of total T cells that were SARS-CoV-2-associated. Using the MIRA data, every spike-specific TCR was mapped to the spike region that the TCR reacted to and assigned to either a CD4 or a CD8 class. Log10-transformed breadth and depth values were compared by one-way ANOVA with Sidak's multiple comparisons tests. TCRdb's version of the immuneACCESS table is confined to in-frame rearrangements and falls short of the full clone set. An unresolved V gene accounts for under half of the shortfall where checked; the remainder is of unknown origin. V, J and clone size reflect that table, while D and trimming were determined from the DNA. The sample table lists about 210,000 clones, almost 95% of them with a count of one. Over 1% of the sample rests with the top ten.

What the time point label conveys for this sample: baseline before first vaccination. Samples from vaccinated people were obtained from the UK trials COV001 and COV002, which included a single-blind randomized controlled phase 2/3 trial of AZD1222 (ChAdOx1 nCoV-19) in healthy adults. For TCRbeta chain sequencing, PBMC samples were collected from trial participants at day 0 and at day 28 after the second dose. The sample holds one count of this clone. Its antigen is still unknown. No base quality information exists; no much larger clone differs at one position. The source material was peripheral blood, sampled on day 0 of AZD1222 vaccination. This TCR derives from an adult in good health. Rearrangement joined TRBV2 to TRBJ1-2; the D gene identity is not certain. The DNA reads TGTGCCAGCAGTGAAAAGGGAGGGTATGGCTACACCTTC. Its translation is CASSEKGGYGYTF. This CDR3, with the reference TRBV2 and TRBJ1-2 proteins standing in past its ends, gives the full variable domain EPEVTQTPSHQVTQMGQEVILRCVPISNHLYFYWYRQILGQKVEFLVSFYNNEISEKSEIFDDQFSVERPDGSNFTLKIRSTKLEDSAMYFCASSEKGGYGYTFGSGTRLTVV.